The rows below give T cell receptor beta chains drawn from one sample of a study of CD8 T cells in Susac syndrome. Via MiXCR, TCRdb re-called the immunoSEQ multiplex PCR reads, giving one row per CDR3 protein. The sample has hundreds of thousands of distinct CDR3 sequences; around 90% are singletons. Sequencing was carried out using CD8+ T cells from PBMCs. These receptors all come from a human donor with multiple sclerosis. CDR3s include the opening cysteine and the closing phenylalanine or tryptophan. Each record gives: J gene, D gene, V gene, clone size, CDR3 DNA, CDR3 protein. D genes are given only for firm matches. Clone size is shown for a subset of rows, as once, few, many or a class of expanded clone.

j_gene: TRBJ2-5; d_gene: TRBD2; v_gene: TRBV5-6; abundance: -; CDR3nt: TGTGCCAGCAGCGCCGGACTAGCGGGAGTAGAGACCCAGTACTTC; CDR3aa: CASSAGLAGVETQYF
j_gene: TRBJ2-5; d_gene: TRBD1; v_gene: TRBV6-1; abundance: -; CDR3nt: TGTGCCAGCAGGGGACAGGGGGGATTATACCAAGAGACCCAGTACTTC; CDR3aa: CASRGQGGLYQETQYF
j_gene: TRBJ2-5; d_gene: -; v_gene: TRBV11-2; abundance: -; CDR3nt: TGTGCCAGCAGCTTTGGACCATATTACCAAGAGACCCAGTACTTC; CDR3aa: CASSFGPYYQETQYF
j_gene: TRBJ2-7; d_gene: -; v_gene: TRBV2; abundance: -; CDR3nt: TGTGCCAGCAGTGAAGGGTTCGGGTACGAGCAGTACTTC; CDR3aa: CASSEGFGYEQYF
j_gene: TRBJ1-2; d_gene: -; v_gene: TRBV20-1; abundance: -; CDR3nt: TGCAGTGCCCTGGGGGGTGGGGAATCCAATGGCTACACCTTC; CDR3aa: CSALGGGESNGYTF
j_gene: TRBJ2-3; d_gene: -; v_gene: TRBV6-5; abundance: once; CDR3nt: TGTGCCAGCAGTTCCTCTCCGGGACTTAGCACAGATACGCAGTATTTT; CDR3aa: CASSSSPGLSTDTQYF
j_gene: TRBJ2-5; d_gene: TRBD1; v_gene: TRBV13; abundance: -; CDR3nt: TGTGCCAGCAGCTTAGGCCTGCAGGGGGCCCAAGAGACCCAGTACTTC; CDR3aa: CASSLGLQGAQETQYF
j_gene: TRBJ2-3; d_gene: TRBD2; v_gene: TRBV7-6; abundance: -; CDR3nt: TGTGCCAGCAGCTCAGCGGGAGGGCCGCCAGATACGCAGTATTTT; CDR3aa: CASSSAGGPPDTQYF
j_gene: TRBJ2-1; d_gene: -; v_gene: TRBV7-2; abundance: -; CDR3nt: TGTGCCAGCAGCTCTAACGGGGGCTCCAACAATGAGCAGTTCTTC; CDR3aa: CASSSNGGSNNEQFF
j_gene: TRBJ2-7; d_gene: TRBD1; v_gene: TRBV7-7; abundance: -; CDR3nt: TGTGCTAGCAGCTTAGGGACAGGGGGAATCGACGAGCAGTACTTC; CDR3aa: CASSLGTGGIDEQYF
j_gene: TRBJ2-7; d_gene: TRBD2; v_gene: TRBV19; abundance: few; CDR3nt: TGTGCCAGTAGCCGGACTAGCGGTGGCGAGCAGTACTTC; CDR3aa: CASSRTSGGEQYF
j_gene: TRBJ2-3; d_gene: TRBD2; v_gene: TRBV7-9; abundance: once; CDR3nt: TGTGCCAGCAGCTTAAGGCGGGGCAAACCGGGAGGCCCAGATACGCAGTATTTT; CDR3aa: CASSLRRGKPGGPDTQYF
j_gene: TRBJ2-7; d_gene: TRBD2; v_gene: TRBV24-1; abundance: -; CDR3nt: TGTGCCACCAGTGACCCACTAGCGGGAGGGCCCGTCTCCTACGAGCAGTACTTC; CDR3aa: CATSDPLAGGPVSYEQYF
j_gene: TRBJ2-1; d_gene: -; v_gene: TRBV11-2; abundance: -; CDR3nt: TGTGCCAGCAGCTTAGACGTGAGGCGGGCCTCCTACAATGAGCAGTTCTTC; CDR3aa: CASSLDVRRASYNEQFF
j_gene: TRBJ2-1; d_gene: TRBD2; v_gene: TRBV20-1; abundance: -; CDR3nt: TGCAGTGCTAGCTACCGACTAGCGGTGGGGAATGAGCAGTTCTTC; CDR3aa: CSASYRLAVGNEQFF
j_gene: TRBJ1-2; d_gene: -; v_gene: TRBV19; abundance: -; CDR3nt: TGTGCCAGTAAATGGCAGGGTGGGCATGGCTACACCTTC; CDR3aa: CASKWQGGHGYTF
j_gene: TRBJ1-2; d_gene: -; v_gene: TRBV20-1; abundance: -; CDR3nt: TGCAGTGCCCCCAACTTCAGGGCTTCCTCCTATGGCTACACCTTC; CDR3aa: CSAPNFRASSYGYTF
j_gene: TRBJ1-1; d_gene: -; v_gene: TRBV14; abundance: -; CDR3nt: TGTGCCAGCAGCCAAGTACTTGGCGGGGGACCGAACACTGAAGCTTTCTTT; CDR3aa: CASSQVLGGGPNTEAFF
j_gene: TRBJ2-7; d_gene: -; v_gene: TRBV27; abundance: -; CDR3nt: TGTGCCAGCAGTTTATATTCCGGGACGCTGAGCTCCTACGAGCAGTACTTC; CDR3aa: CASSLYSGTLSSYEQYF
j_gene: TRBJ2-1; d_gene: -; v_gene: TRBV24-1; abundance: -; CDR3nt: TGTGCCACCAGTGATTCCGGGACTGAGCAGTTCTTC; CDR3aa: CATSDSGTEQFF
j_gene: TRBJ2-1; d_gene: -; v_gene: TRBV5-6; abundance: -; CDR3nt: TGTGCCAGCAGCCCCTGGGGGCCCTACAATGAGCAGTTCTTC; CDR3aa: CASSPWGPYNEQFF
j_gene: TRBJ1-2; d_gene: TRBD1; v_gene: TRBV2; abundance: -; CDR3nt: TGTGCCAGTACTCGGACAGGGGCCCCCGGAGACTATGGCTACACCTTC; CDR3aa: CASTRTGAPGDYGYTF